The clone carrying this T cell receptor beta chain occurred a few times. Using its own MiXCR run on the 5' RACE reads, TCRdb lists one record per CDR3 protein. The data show about 570,000 distinct CDR3 sequences, roughly 9.5% seen once. This entry is derived from a study of identical twins. The germline V gene encodes CDR1 SGHTA and CDR2 FQGNSA. This CDR3 contains 15 residues. Between the trimmed V and J ends, which lost 5 bases and 3 bases, there was a span of 13 bases. These data were likewise used in another study, on yellow fever vaccine responses in identical twins.

V usage is TRBV7-2 and J usage is TRBJ2-2; weak D call: TRBD2 (6 bases). The source of this sequence is a woman under 30 in good health. The specimen was PBMCs. This chain's CDR3 is CASSPGLPYTGELFF. The CDR3 DNA reads TGTGCCAGCAGCCCAGGACTACCATACACCGGGGAGCTGTTTTTT. The complete variable domain, with remaining parts taken from reference TRBV7-2 and TRBJ2-2, reads GAGVSQSPSNKVTEKGKDVELRCDPISGHTALYWYRQSLGQGLEFLIYFQGNSAPDKSGLPSDRFSAERTGGSVSTLTIQRTQQEDSAVYLCASSPGLPYTGELFFGEGSRLTVL.